The source of this T cell receptor (beta chain) is a study of T cell repertoires in cytomegalovirus infection. The study, taken as a whole, reports: Cumulative frequency (of public TCR beta family members) identified carriers of CMV plus the relevant HLA. Dominating the ex vivo response were TCR beta clonotypes that were CMV-specific and HLA-C-restricted.

MiXCR, run by TCRdb on the reads, gives a single entry per CDR3 protein. Of about 920,000 distinct CDR3 sequences detected, roughly 30% appear once; the ten largest clones hold around an eighth. As to this clonotype: The antigen is not known.

The clonotype comes from a human donor in good health (CMV status not recorded). Some clones in this sample may be carry-over from other donors' samples. This material consisted of cultured CD8+ T cells from PBMCs, taken from culture after CMV antigen stimulation.

For the CDR3, the DNA is TGTGCCAGCAGTTACTCGATAGGGACAGCGGATGAAAAACTGTTTTTT. This gives the protein CASSYSIGTADEKLFF. The chain recombines TRBV6-5 with TRBJ1-4; TRBD1 aligns across 7 bases. The germline CDR1 and CDR2 sequences are MNHEY and SVGAGI. This CDR3 is built from 16 residues. The J segment lost 6 bases and the V segment lost 0 bases, leaving 7 bases of the junction unmatched.